The rows below give T cell receptor beta chains drawn from one sample of a study of CD8+ T cells in alopecia areata. Some clones are missing from TCRdb's copy, which holds only in-frame ones; the method was immunoSEQ multiplex PCR. Of roughly 190,000 clones in the sample, 50% to 60% were seen once. The material sequenced was CD4+ T cells sorted from blood, taken at week 4, from a patient treated with tofacitinib. The receptor source for this set is a human donor with alopecia areata. CDR3s leave out the opening cysteine and the closing phenylalanine or tryptophan. A D gene is named only where the DNA matches it firmly. Size values are once, few and many counts, or a class for expanded clones, and some rows have none.

D: NA
size: NA
V: TRBV27
J: TRBJ1-6
CDR3: ASSAYKNRHSPLH

D: TRBD2
size: NA
V: TRBV30
J: TRBJ2-5
CDR3: ACRAGGLLATQY

D: NA
size: once
V: TRBV5-1
J: TRBJ2-5
CDR3: ASSLDRFQETQY

D: NA
size: NA
V: TRBV5-1
J: TRBJ2-1
CDR3: ASSSLADEQF

D: NA
size: NA
V: TRBV25-1
J: TRBJ2-5
CDR3: ASSEQGRPGETQY

D: NA
size: NA
V: TRBV25-1
J: TRBJ1-5
CDR3: ASSEFLADQPQH

D: NA
size: NA
V: TRBV29-1
J: TRBJ2-3
CDR3: SVGGLITDTQY

D: NA
size: NA
V: TRBV27
J: TRBJ2-1
CDR3: ASSSSRVGIRQF

D: NA
size: NA
V: TRBV2
J: TRBJ2-2
CDR3: ASSGDLNTGELF

D: NA
size: few
V: TRBV10-3
J: TRBJ2-7
CDR3: AIKEDYEQY

D: TRBD2
size: NA
V: TRBV2
J: TRBJ2-3
CDR3: ASSGTSGGPDTQY

D: NA
size: NA
V: TRBV30
J: TRBJ2-7
CDR3: AWRSGYEQY

D: NA
size: NA
V: TRBV30
J: TRBJ1-6
CDR3: AWSVGRDSPLH

D: NA
size: NA
V: TRBV28
J: TRBJ1-4
CDR3: ASSSSTNEKLF

D: NA
size: NA
V: TRBV4-1
J: TRBJ2-1
CDR3: ASSHPAENNEQF

D: NA
size: NA
V: TRBV9
J: TRBJ2-5
CDR3: ASSVEPEETQY

D: NA
size: few
V: TRBV5-1
J: TRBJ2-5
CDR3: ASSLGQLQETQY

D: NA
size: few
V: TRBV5-4
J: TRBJ2-7
CDR3: ASSSPGTQYEQY

D: NA
size: NA
V: TRBV6-5
J: TRBJ2-1
CDR3: ASKVGATGEQF

D: NA
size: NA
V: TRBV27
J: TRBJ2-5
CDR3: ASSPFLASQETQY

D: TRBD2
size: NA
V: TRBV7-2
J: TRBJ2-2
CDR3: ASSRQGASGNTGELF

D: NA
size: NA
V: TRBV11-2
J: TRBJ2-2
CDR3: ASSLAGGSAGELF

D: TRBD1
size: NA
V: TRBV28
J: TRBJ2-5
CDR3: ASSLADREETQY

D: NA
size: NA
V: TRBV5-6
J: TRBJ1-1
CDR3: ASSLVAGTEAF

D: NA
size: few
V: TRBV29-1
J: TRBJ1-5
CDR3: SVTTGNLNQPQH

D: TRBD1
size: NA
V: TRBV5-1
J: TRBJ2-5
CDR3: ASSLVGTGEETQY

D: NA
size: NA
V: TRBV27
J: TRBJ2-5
CDR3: ASSFRLRETQY

D: NA
size: NA
V: TRBV12-5
J: TRBJ2-1
CDR3: ASGLIPDAGNEQF

D: NA
size: NA
V: TRBV7-2
J: TRBJ1-5
CDR3: ASSLVGGLSQPQH

D: NA
size: NA
V: TRBV30
J: TRBJ1-3
CDR3: AWSVARGNTIY

D: NA
size: NA
V: TRBV7-2
J: TRBJ2-1
CDR3: ASSLSSYNEQF

D: NA
size: NA
V: TRBV6-6
J: TRBJ1-5
CDR3: ASRSTDRNQPQH

D: TRBD2
size: NA
V: TRBV30
J: TRBJ2-3
CDR3: AWKLRGGADTQY

D: NA
size: NA
V: TRBV30
J: TRBJ2-3
CDR3: AWSDTGRRTDTQY

D: NA
size: NA
V: TRBV18
J: TRBJ1-2
CDR3: ASSVATGNGYT

D: NA
size: NA
V: TRBV25-1
J: TRBJ2-6
CDR3: ASTPGGANVLT

D: TRBD2
size: few
V: TRBV5-4
J: TRBJ2-1
CDR3: ASSFQSGTSKF

D: NA
size: NA
V: TRBV5-1
J: TRBJ2-3
CDR3: ASSLGLADTQY

D: NA
size: many
V: TRBV29-1
J: TRBJ1-1
CDR3: SVDLRQGAF

D: NA
size: few
V: TRBV23-1
J: TRBJ1-1
CDR3: ASSPPMTEAF

D: TRBD1
size: NA
V: TRBV6-5
J: TRBJ1-1
CDR3: ASSYIQGARAF

D: NA
size: NA
V: TRBV7-2
J: TRBJ1-1
CDR3: ASSLQVNTEAF

D: NA
size: NA
V: TRBV30
J: TRBJ1-4
CDR3: AWKGDRNEKLF

D: NA
size: NA
V: TRBV19
J: TRBJ1-2
CDR3: ATNRDYGYT

D: NA
size: NA
V: TRBV2
J: TRBJ1-2
CDR3: ASVENYGYT

D: NA
size: NA
V: TRBV4-1
J: TRBJ2-5
CDR3: ASSQDPLPMETQY

D: NA
size: NA
V: TRBV5-1
J: TRBJ2-3
CDR3: ASSLTGTSTDTQY

D: NA
size: NA
V: TRBV11-2
J: TRBJ1-6
CDR3: ASRPLTGPYSPLH

D: NA
size: once
V: TRBV7-6
J: TRBJ1-6
CDR3: ASSPTQGSPLH

D: NA
size: NA
V: TRBV6-1
J: TRBJ1-5
CDR3: ASSVAGVGGNQPQH